This T cell receptor beta chain derives from a study of blood T cells in healthy people across ages. Worth noting for this clonotype: Antigen unknown.

The use of a sample-barcoded 5' primer and a J-beta primer mix characterized a second PCR of about 6 to 12 cycles. Researchers report that a template-switch adaptor with 12 random nucleotides tagged each cDNA molecule. TCRdb called the 5' RACE reads again in MiXCR, with one record for every CDR3 protein. This table holds some 760,000 distinct CDR3 sequences, more than 20% found once. The study's findings and limits: Per million T cells, TCR beta diversity dropped about linearly as age rose. Unsorted PBMCs blocked a conclusive comparison of naive and antigen-experienced cells.

Trimming left V 5 bases short and J 1 base short, with 11 bases between. CDR1 is SGHTA, CDR2 FQGNSA, per germline. The CDR3 spans 15 residues. These records were also assigned to another study, of T cells of mothers and their children. As reported in that work: Second-round PCR products received sample barcodes and 2-4 random nucleotides from the M1S primer.

This clonotype was sampled from a boy between 10 and 17 years old in good health. This chain links TRBV7-2 with TRBJ2-2; D uncertain. The sample consisted of blood. The CDR3 region is CASSPNGLNTGELFF. CDR3 bases: TGTGCCAGCAGCCCAAACGGTCTGAACACCGGGGAGCTGTTTTTT.